One sample yielded the 17 T cell receptor beta chains listed below, sequenced in a study of blood T cells in healthy people across ages. Combining a sample-barcoded 5' primer with a J-beta primer mix, a second PCR ran for roughly 7 to 11 cycles. From the 5' RACE reads, TCRdb called clonotypes with MiXCR, one entry per CDR3 protein. Of more than 1.4 million distinct CDR3 sequences in the sample, 42% were seen once. The sequenced material came from blood. These receptors came from a woman aged 18-29 years in good health.

The chain joins TRBV24-1 to TRBJ2-2; TRBD1 might be the D (6 bases). The CDR3 covers 13 residues. Germline loops: CDR1 KGHDR, CDR2 SFDVKD. Deletions cut 4 bases from V and 6 bases from J, with 8 bases between. CDR3 nucleotides: TGTGCCACCAGTGAGGGACACCCCGGGGAGCTGTTTTTT. It codes for CATSEGHPGELFF.

Note on this clonotype: A much larger clone sits a single nucleotide away, making a read error possible. The chain employs TRBV27 and TRBJ2-1; 8 bases are shared with TRBD1. The J call is uncertain, as TRBJ2-7 better fits the DNA end. CDR1 and CDR2 from the germline V gene are MNHEY and SMNVEV (reference sequence). The CDR3 is 17 amino acids. The CDR3 loop reads CASSSDRTGLSYNEQYF. The CDR3 coding sequence is TGTGCCAGCAGTTCGGATCGGACAGGGCTCTCCTACAATGAGCAGTACTTC.

This chain links TRBV18 with TRBJ2-5; TRBD2 aligns across 13 bases. The DNA end favors TRBJ2-7, so the J call may be wrong. Germline CDR1 reads KGHSH; CDR2 reads LQKENI. The CDR3 spans 16 residues. The CDR3 region has the DNA TGTGCCAGCTCACCGTTACTAGCGGGAGGGTGGAACGAGCAGTACTTC. This gives the protein CASSPLLAGGWNEQYF.

This clonotype was detected only a few times. The chain couples TRBV12-3 or TRBV12-4 to TRBJ2-1; 7 bases fit TRBD1. The ends lost 7 bases at V and 4 bases at J; junction bases unmatched: 4. This CDR3 is built from 13 residues. This chain's CDR3 is CASTAGGYNEQFF. The CDR3 DNA is TGTGCCAGCACCGCAGGGGGTTACAATGAGCAGTTCTTC.

V and J are TRBV30 and TRBJ2-1; 11 bases are shared with TRBD2. The CDR3 extends over 13 amino acids. Germline V lookup: CDR1 GTSNPN, CDR2 SVGIG (reference sequence). V lost 3 bases to trimming and J lost 10 bases; unmatched junction nucleotides: 5. The CDR3 nucleotides are TGTGCCTGGAGAACTAGCGGGAGCGGGGAGCAGTTCTTC. It specifies CAWRTSGSGEQFF. The full variable domain, rest sourced from reference TRBV30 and TRBJ2-1, is SQTIHQWPATLVQPVGSPLSLECTVEGTSNPNLYWYRQAAGRGLQLLFYSVGIGQISSEVPQNLSASRPQDRQFILSSKKLLLSDSGFYLCAWRTSGSGEQFFGPGTRLTVL.

This clonotype was found a few times. CDR3 protein: CASSQRTPGQGSGNQPQHF. CDR3 coding DNA: TGCGCCAGCAGCCAGAGGACACCGGGACAGGGTAGTGGGAATCAGCCCCAGCATTTT. The chain has TRBV4-1 and TRBJ1-5; 9 nucleotides align to TRBD1. Losses at the gene ends were 3 bases for V and 4 bases for J; bases not matched to a gene: 16. Germline V CDR1 and CDR2: MGHRA, YSYEKL. The CDR3 totals 19 residues.

This sequence joins TRBV4-1 and TRBJ1-6; a possible D gene is TRBD1 (5 bases). CDR1 is MGHRA, CDR2 YSYEKL, per germline. The CDR3 has 17 amino acids. Trimming removed 6 bases from V and 0 bases from J, with 15 bases in between. CDR3 amino acids: CASRKGDLSSYNSPLHF. The CDR3 bases are TGCGCCAGCAGGAAAGGGGACCTAAGCTCCTATAATTCACCCCTCCACTTT.

The chain couples TRBV20-1 to TRBJ1-4, with unresolved D. CDR3 length: 18 residues. V lost 5 bases and J lost 0, with 22 bases in between. Germline V gives CDR1 DFQATT, CDR2 SNEGSKA (reference sequence). The CDR3 is CSASKGPQDRATNEKLFF. CDR3 coding DNA: TGCAGTGCTTCCAAAGGCCCTCAAGATAGGGCAACTAATGAAAAACTGTTTTTT.

The J gene is TRBJ1-1, the V gene TRBV29-1; perhaps TRBD1 as D (5 bases). The CDR3 spans 10 residues. Trimming stripped 6 bases from V and 7 bases from J, with 9 bases between. The germline gives CDR1 SQVTM, CDR2 ANQGSEA. CDR3 DNA sequence: TGCAGCGTCACCCAGGGTGAAGCTTTCTTT. Translated: CSVTQGEAFF.

The gene calls are TRBV6-1 and TRBJ1-2, with unresolved D. Trimming stripped 2 bases from V and 6 bases from J, with 10 bases between. The CDR3 totals 13 residues. Per germline, CDR1 MNHNS and CDR2 SASEGT. The CDR3 coding sequence is TGTGCCAGCAGTGAAAGATGGGGAGATGGCTACACCTTC. The encoded protein is CASSERWGDGYTF.

This clonotype has just a few counts. The chain carries TRBV12-3 or TRBV12-4 and TRBJ2-7; the D gene could be TRBD1 or TRBD2 (5 bases each). The CDR3 consists of 12 residues. V lost 6 bases to trimming and J lost 6 bases, with 12 bases between them. The CDR3, as DNA: TGTGCCAGCAGGGGGGTTTCGGGCGAGCAGTACTTC. Protein sequence: CASRGVSGEQYF.

The CDR3 is CASSRGQRPQETQYF. The CDR3 DNA reads as TGTGCCAGCAGCCGGGGACAGCGACCCCAAGAGACCCAGTACTTC. V usage is TRBV12-3 or TRBV12-4 and J usage is TRBJ2-5; TRBD1 matches at 7 bases. The CDR3 is made up of 15 amino acids. V shed 6 bases, J shed 1 base, and the junction held 8 bases outside the gene matches.

J is TRBJ2-5 and V is TRBV18, with a possible D match to TRBD2 (6 bases). The germline gives CDR1 KGHSH, CDR2 LQKENI. Between the trimmed V and J ends, which lost 1 base and 2 bases, there was a span of 14 bases. There are 16 residues in the CDR3. The CDR3, as DNA: TGTGCCAGCTCACCACTTTCCGGGACTTCACAAGAGACCCAGTACTTC. Translated, it gives CASSPLSGTSQETQYF.

The chain has TRBV4-1 and TRBJ2-2; the match to TRBD2 covers 10 bases. Looked up from germline, CDR1 is MGHRA and CDR2 is YSYEKL. The CDR3 has 15 residues. After removal of 1 base from V and 8 bases from J, the junction contained 4 bases not matched to a gene. CDR3 sequence reads: CASSQASGGRGELFF. CDR3 in DNA: TGCGCCAGCAGCCAAGCTAGCGGGGGCCGAGGGGAGCTGTTTTTT.

In this sample, this clonotype turned up a few times. The chain joins TRBV9 to TRBJ1-2; D gene unclear. Trimming took 3 bases from V and 0 from J, leaving 12 bases between them. This CDR3 spans 15 amino acids. Germline assignment: CDR1 SGDLS and CDR2 YYNGEE. The CDR3 DNA reads TGTGCCAGCAGCGCGACCGGCAGCTCTAACTATGGCTACACCTTC. Translation gives CASSATGSSNYGYTF.

This clonotype has a count of ten or more. The chain uses TRBV5-1 and TRBJ1-2; D remains unclear. The CDR3 is made up of 16 amino acids. Germline loops: CDR1 SGHRS, CDR2 YFSETQ. V was clipped by 4 bases and J by 4 bases, with 20 bases between them. The CDR3 coding sequence is TGCGCCAGCAGCGTTGGAACGCCCGGGTCTGGCTATGGCTACACCTTC. Its translation: CASSVGTPGSGYGYTF.

This clonotype was observed a handful of times. The chain couples TRBV12-3 or TRBV12-4 to TRBJ1-1; TRBD1 agrees at 7 bases. V was pared by 6 bases and J by 0 bases, with 7 bases of the junction left unmatched. The CDR3 covers 15 residues. CDR3 nucleotide sequence: TGTGCCAGCAGACGTTCCGGGACAGTGAACACTGAAGCTTTCTTT. Translation gives CASRRSGTVNTEAFF.